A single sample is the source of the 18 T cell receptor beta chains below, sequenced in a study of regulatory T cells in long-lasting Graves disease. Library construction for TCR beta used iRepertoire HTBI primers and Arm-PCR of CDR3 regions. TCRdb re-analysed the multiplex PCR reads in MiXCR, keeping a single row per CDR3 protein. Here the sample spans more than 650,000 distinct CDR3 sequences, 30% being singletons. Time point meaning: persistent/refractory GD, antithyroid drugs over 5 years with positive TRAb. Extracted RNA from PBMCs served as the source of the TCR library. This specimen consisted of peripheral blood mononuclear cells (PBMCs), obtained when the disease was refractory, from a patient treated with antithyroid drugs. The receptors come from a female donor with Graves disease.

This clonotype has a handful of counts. Here the CDR3 DNA reads TGTGCCAGCAGCACTCGGACAGGGCAAGGGACTGAAGCTTTCTTT. This translates into CASSTRTGQGTEAFF. The genes are TRBV9 and TRBJ1-1; 8 positions match TRBD1. This CDR3 has 15 amino acids. Losses at the gene ends were 4 bases for V and 5 bases for J; bases not matched to a gene: 10. In germline, CDR1 is SGDLS, CDR2 YYNGEE. Supplemented by reference TRBV9 and TRBJ1-1, the full variable domain reads DSGVTQTPKHLITATGQRVTLRCSPRSGDLSVYWYQQSLDQGLQFLIQYYNGEERAKGNILERFSAQQFPDLHSELNLSSLELGDSALYFCASSTRTGQGTEAFFGQGTRLTVV.

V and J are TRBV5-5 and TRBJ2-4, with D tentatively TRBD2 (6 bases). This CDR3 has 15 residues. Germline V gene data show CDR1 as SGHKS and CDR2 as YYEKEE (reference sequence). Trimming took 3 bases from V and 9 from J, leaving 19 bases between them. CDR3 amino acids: CASSSRDLGFGIQYF. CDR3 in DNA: TGTGCCAGCAGCTCCCGGGACTTGGGGTTTGGCATTCAGTACTTC.

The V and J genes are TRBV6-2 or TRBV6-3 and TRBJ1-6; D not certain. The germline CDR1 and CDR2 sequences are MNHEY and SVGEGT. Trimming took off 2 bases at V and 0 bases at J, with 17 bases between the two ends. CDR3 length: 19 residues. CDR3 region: CASSYQWGKASSYNSPLHF. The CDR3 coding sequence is TGTGCCAGCAGTTACCAATGGGGTAAAGCGAGCTCCTATAATTCACCCCTCCACTTT.

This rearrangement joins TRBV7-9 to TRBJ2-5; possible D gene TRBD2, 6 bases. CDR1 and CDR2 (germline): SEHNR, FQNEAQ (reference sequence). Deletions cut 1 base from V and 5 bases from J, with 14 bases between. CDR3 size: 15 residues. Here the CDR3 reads CASSLDGGVPETQYF. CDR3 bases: TGTGCCAGCAGCTTAGACGGCGGGGTCCCCGAGACCCAGTACTTC. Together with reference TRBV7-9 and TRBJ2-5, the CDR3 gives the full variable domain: DTGVSQNPRHKITKRGQNVTFRCDPISEHNRLYWYRQTLGQGPEFLTYFQNEAQLEKSRLLSDRFSAERPKGSFSTLEIQRTEQGDSAMYLCASSLDGGVPETQYFGPGTRLLVL.

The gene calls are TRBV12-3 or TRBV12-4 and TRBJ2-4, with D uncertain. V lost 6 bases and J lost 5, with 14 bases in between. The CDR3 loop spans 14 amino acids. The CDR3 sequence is CASRTLPRENIQYF. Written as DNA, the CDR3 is TGTGCCAGCAGGACCCTCCCTCGAGAAAACATTCAGTACTTC.

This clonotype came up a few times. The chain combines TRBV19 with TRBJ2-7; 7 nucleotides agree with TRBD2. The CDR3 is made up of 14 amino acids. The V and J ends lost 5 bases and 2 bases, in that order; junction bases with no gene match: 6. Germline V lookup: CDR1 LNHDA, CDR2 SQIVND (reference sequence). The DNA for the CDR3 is TGTGCCAGTAGTCGCGGGGGAGGCGCCTACGAGCAGTACTTC. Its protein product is CASSRGGGAYEQYF.

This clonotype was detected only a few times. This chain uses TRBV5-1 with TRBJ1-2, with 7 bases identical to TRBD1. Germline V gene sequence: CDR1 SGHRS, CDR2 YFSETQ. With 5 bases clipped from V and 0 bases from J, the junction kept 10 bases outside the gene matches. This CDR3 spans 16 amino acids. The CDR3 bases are TGCGCCAGCAGTTACGGACAGGCAGTTCCTAACTATGGCTACACCTTC. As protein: CASSYGQAVPNYGYTF.

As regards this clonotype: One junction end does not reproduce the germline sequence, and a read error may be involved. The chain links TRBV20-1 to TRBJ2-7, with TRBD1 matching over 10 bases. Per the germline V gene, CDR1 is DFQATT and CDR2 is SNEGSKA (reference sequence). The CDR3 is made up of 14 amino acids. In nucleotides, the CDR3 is TGCAGTGCTAGGGACAGGGGGTGGTCCTACAAGCAGTACTTC. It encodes CSARDRGWSYKQYF.

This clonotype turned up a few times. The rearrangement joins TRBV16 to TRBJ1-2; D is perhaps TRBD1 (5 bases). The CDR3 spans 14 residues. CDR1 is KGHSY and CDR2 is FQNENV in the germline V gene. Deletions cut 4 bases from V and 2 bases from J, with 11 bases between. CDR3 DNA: TGTGCCAGCAGCCCCACGCAGGGAAACTATGGCTACACCTTC. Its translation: CASSPTQGNYGYTF.

CDR3 amino acids: CASRMGHGVGGYTF. CDR3 nucleotide sequence: TGTGCCAGCAGGATGGGACACGGAGTGGGGGGCTACACCTTC. The gene calls are TRBV2 and TRBJ1-2; TRBD1 might be the D (6 bases). V lost 6 bases and J lost 8, with 19 bases in between. Germline CDR1 reads SNHLY; CDR2 reads FYNNEI. The CDR3 has 14 residues.

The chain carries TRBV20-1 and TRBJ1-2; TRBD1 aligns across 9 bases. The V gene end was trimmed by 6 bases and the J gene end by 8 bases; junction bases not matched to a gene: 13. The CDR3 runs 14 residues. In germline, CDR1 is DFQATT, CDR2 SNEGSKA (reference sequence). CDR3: CSAKERGTGSGYTF. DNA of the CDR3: TGCAGTGCCAAGGAACGAGGGACAGGGAGCGGCTACACCTTC.

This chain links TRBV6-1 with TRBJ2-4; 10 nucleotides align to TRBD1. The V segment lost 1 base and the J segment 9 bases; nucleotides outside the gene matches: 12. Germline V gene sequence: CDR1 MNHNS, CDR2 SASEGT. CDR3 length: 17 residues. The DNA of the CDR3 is TGTGCCAGCAGTGAAGGGAAGGTTGGGGACAGGGGAGGCATTCAGTACTTC. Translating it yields CASSEGKVGDRGGIQYF.

This chain's CDR3 is CSARRSGGTTGELFF. The CDR3 nucleotides read TGCAGTGCTAGACGGTCGGGAGGAACCACCGGGGAGCTGTTTTTT. The chain is built from TRBV20-1 and TRBJ2-2, with 7 bases fitting TRBD2. V shed 2 bases, J shed 4 bases, and the junction held 7 bases outside the gene matches. This CDR3 is 15 amino acids long. CDR1 and CDR2 from the germline V gene are DFQATT and SNEGSKA (reference sequence).

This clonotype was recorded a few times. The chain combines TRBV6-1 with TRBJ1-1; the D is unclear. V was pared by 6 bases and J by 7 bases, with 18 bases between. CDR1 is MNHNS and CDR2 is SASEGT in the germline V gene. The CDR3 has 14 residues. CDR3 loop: CASRELHTLLEAFF. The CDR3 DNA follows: TGTGCCAGCAGGGAGTTACATACCCTACTTGAAGCTTTCTTT.

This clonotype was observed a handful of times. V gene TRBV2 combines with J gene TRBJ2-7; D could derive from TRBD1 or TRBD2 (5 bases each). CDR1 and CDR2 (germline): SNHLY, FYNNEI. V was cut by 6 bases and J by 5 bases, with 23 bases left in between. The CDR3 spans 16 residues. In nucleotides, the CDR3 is TGTGCCAGCAGGCCCCTGTATGGGGACGGTTACCACGAGCAGTACTTC. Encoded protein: CASRPLYGDGYHEQYF.

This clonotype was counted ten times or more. CDR3: CASSQDGYYGYTF. For the CDR3, the DNA is TGTGCCAGCAGCCAGGACGGCTACTATGGCTACACCTTC. This sequence joins TRBV3-1 and TRBJ1-2; D not certain. This CDR3 is 13 amino acids long. Germline V lookup: CDR1 LGHDT, CDR2 YNNKEL (reference sequence). V lost 3 bases and J 3 bases, leaving 8 bases between the germline ends.

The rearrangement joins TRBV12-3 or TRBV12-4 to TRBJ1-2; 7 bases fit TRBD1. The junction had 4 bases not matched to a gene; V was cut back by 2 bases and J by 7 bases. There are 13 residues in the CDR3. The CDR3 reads CASSLKGGGGYTF. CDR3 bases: TGTGCCAGCAGTTTAAAAGGGGGCGGTGGCTACACCTTC.

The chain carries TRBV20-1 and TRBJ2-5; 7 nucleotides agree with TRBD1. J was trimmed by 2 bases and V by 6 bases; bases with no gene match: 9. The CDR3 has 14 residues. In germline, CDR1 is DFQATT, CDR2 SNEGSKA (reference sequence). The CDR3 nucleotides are TGCAGTGCGAACGCTCCGGGACAGCAAGAGACCCAGTACTTC. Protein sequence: CSANAPGQQETQYF.